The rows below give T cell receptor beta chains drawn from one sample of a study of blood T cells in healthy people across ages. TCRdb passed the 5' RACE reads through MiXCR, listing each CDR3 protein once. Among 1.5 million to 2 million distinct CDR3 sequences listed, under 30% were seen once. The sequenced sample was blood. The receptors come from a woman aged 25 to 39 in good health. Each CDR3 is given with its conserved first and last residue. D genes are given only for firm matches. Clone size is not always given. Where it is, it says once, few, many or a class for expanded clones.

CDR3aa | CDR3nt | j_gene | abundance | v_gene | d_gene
CSSTQVLAGGLETQYF | TGCAGTTCAACGCAGGTGCTAGCGGGAGGATTGGAGACCCAGTACTTC | TRBJ2-5 | few | TRBV20-1 | TRBD2
CASSSGLDQGEQYF | TGTGCCAGCAGCTCTGGACTAGATCAAGGCGAGCAGTACTTC | TRBJ2-7 | NA | TRBV7-6 | TRBD2
CSARENTGGRGTEAFF | TGCAGTGCTAGGGAGAATACAGGGGGCAGAGGAACTGAAGCTTTCTTT | TRBJ1-1 | NA | TRBV20-1 | TRBD1
CASSYSPQPPLHF | TGTGCCAGCAGTTACTCCCCTCAGCCACCCCTCCACTTT | TRBJ1-6 | once | TRBV6-5 | NA
CSARKGADSLFYEQYF | TGCAGTGCTAGAAAAGGGGCCGATAGTTTGTTTTACGAGCAGTACTTC | TRBJ2-7 | few | TRBV20-1 | NA
CASMAELMSGYTF | TGTGCCAGCATGGCGGAGTTAATGAGTGGCTACACCTTC | TRBJ1-2 | NA | TRBV2 | NA
CASSERGNSLGYTF | TGTGCCAGCAGTGAAAGGGGGAACAGTTTGGGCTACACCTTC | TRBJ1-2 | few | TRBV6-1 | NA
CASSSILDRLNEKLFF | TGTGCCAGCAGTTCGATCCTGGACAGGCTTAATGAAAAACTGTTTTTT | TRBJ1-4 | NA | TRBV12-3/TRBV12-4 | TRBD1
CASSHQGTGIPSYEQYF | TGTGCCAGCAGCCACCAGGGGACGGGAATTCCCTCCTACGAGCAGTACTTC | TRBJ2-7 | NA | TRBV3-1 | NA
CAGSESQSGQPQHF | TGTGCCGGCAGTGAATCCCAGAGTGGGCAGCCCCAGCATTTT | TRBJ1-5 | few | TRBV2 | NA
CASSQVLAGDHEQFF | TGTGCCAGCAGCCAAGTTCTAGCGGGAGACCATGAGCAGTTCTTC | TRBJ2-1 | NA | TRBV3-1 | TRBD2
CASTPQTGSNYGYTF | TGTGCCAGCACTCCACAAACAGGTTCAAATTATGGCTACACCTTC | TRBJ1-2 | NA | TRBV28 | NA
CSARGALEQFF | TGCAGTGCTAGAGGCGCCCTCGAGCAGTTCTTC | TRBJ2-1 | NA | TRBV20-1 | NA
CASSSGTSGRINEQFF | TGTGCCAGCAGCTCCGGGACTAGCGGGAGAATCAATGAGCAGTTCTTC | TRBJ2-1 | NA | TRBV7-9 | TRBD2
CASSQEFRIDGYTF | TGCGCCAGCAGCCAAGAGTTCAGGATTGATGGCTACACCTTC | TRBJ1-2 | many | TRBV4-1 | NA
CASSLWSGINGYTF | TGTGCCAGCAGTTTATGGTCAGGGATAAATGGCTACACCTTC | TRBJ1-2 | NA | TRBV12-3/TRBV12-4 | NA
CASRRGELPEAFF | TGTGCCAGCAGGCGAGGGGAGCTCCCTGAAGCTTTCTTT | TRBJ1-1 | NA | TRBV6-6 | NA
CASSYQKLAGALRDTQYF | TGTGCCAGCAGTTATCAAAAACTAGCGGGAGCATTGAGAGATACGCAGTATTTT | TRBJ2-3 | NA | TRBV6-2/TRBV6-3 | TRBD2
CASSATVSTYEQYF | TGTGCCAGCAGTGCCACGGTTTCTACCTACGAGCAGTACTTC | TRBJ2-7 | many | TRBV27 | NA
CASKSDRGPFEQYF | TGCGCCAGCAAGTCCGACAGGGGTCCGTTCGAGCAGTACTTC | TRBJ2-7 | NA | TRBV5-1 | TRBD1
CSAPAGSSYNSPLHF | TGCAGTGCCCCTGCAGGGAGCTCCTATAATTCACCCCTCCACTTT | TRBJ1-6 | many | TRBV20-1 | NA
CASSPYTGGYDEQFF | TGTGCCAGCAGCCCGTACACAGGGGGATACGATGAGCAGTTCTTC | TRBJ2-1 | NA | TRBV9 | TRBD1
CASRWDFTGELFF | TGCGCCAGCAGGTGGGACTTCACCGGGGAGCTGTTTTTT | TRBJ2-2 | NA | TRBV5-1 | NA
CASSFDRRSYGYTF | TGTGCCAGCAGCTTTGATCGGCGCTCCTATGGCTACACCTTC | TRBJ1-2 | few | TRBV7-2 | NA
CAMGNTDTQYF | TGTGCCATGGGAAATACAGATACGCAGTATTTT | TRBJ2-3 | NA | TRBV10-3 | NA
CASSYGLGEQYF | TGTGCCAGCAGCTACGGTCTGGGGGAGCAGTACTTC | TRBJ2-7 | many | TRBV6-6 | NA
CSALMEGEKLFF | TGCAGTGCTTTGATGGAGGGCGAAAAACTGTTTTTT | TRBJ1-4 | few | TRBV20-1 | NA
CASSFYPDTQYF | TGTGCCAGCAGCTTTTACCCAGATACGCAGTATTTT | TRBJ2-3 | few | TRBV7-2 | NA
CASSFSGTGAYGYTF | TGTGCCAGCAGCTTCTCGGGGACAGGGGCCTATGGCTACACCTTC | TRBJ1-2 | NA | TRBV7-2 | TRBD1
CASTGYTSTDTQYF | TGTGCCAGCACCGGTTATACTAGCACAGATACGCAGTATTTT | TRBJ2-3 | few | TRBV2 | NA
CSVVRDRDHEQYF | TGCAGCGTCGTCCGGGACAGGGATCACGAGCAGTACTTC | TRBJ2-7 | NA | TRBV29-1 | TRBD1
CASSSPSPGQNYGCTF | TGTGCCAGCAGTTCCCCTTCGCCGGGACAAAACTATGGCTGCACCTTC | TRBJ1-2 | NA | TRBV28 | NA
CASSFSRSAKNIQYF | TGTGCCAGCAGCTTTTCAAGAAGTGCCAAAAACATTCAGTACTTC | TRBJ2-4 | few | TRBV5-6 | NA